This TCR beta chain was identified in a study of preoperative IRX-2 immunotherapy in early breast cancer. Measured with immunoSEQ multiplex PCR; TCRdb has only the in-frame clones, and not every one. The sample has around 25,000 clones; 70% to 90% are singletons. Described treatment: preoperative locoregional IRX-2 cytokine immunotherapy. Patients received preoperative, locoregional IRX-2 cytokine immunotherapy in a phase Ib study. Germline V gene lookup returns CDR1 SGHVS and CDR2 FNYEAQ. The CDR3 has 14 amino acids. V was shortened by 5 bases and J by 3 bases, with 13 bases between the two germline ends.

The chain carries TRBV7-6 and TRBJ1-1; D may be TRBD1 (5 bases). This material consisted of tumor tissue, taken after IRX-2 immunotherapy. This clonotype was sampled from a human donor with breast cancer. The CDR3 spells CASSPGHRHTEAFF. The CDR3 DNA reads TGTGCCAGCAGCCCAGGACACCGGCACACTGAAGCTTTCTTT. Full variable domain (missing parts from reference TRBV7-6 and TRBJ1-1): GAGVSQSPRYKVTKRGQDVALRCDPISGHVSLYWYRQALGQGPEFLTYFNYEAQQDKSGLPNDRFSAERPEGSISTLTIQRTEQRDSAMYRCASSPGHRHTEAFFGQGTRLTVV.